The clone carrying this T cell receptor (beta chain) was detected once. Produced via immunoSEQ multiplex PCR; TCRdb's table is partial and in-frame only. The data contain approximately 300,000 clones, 87% of them seen just once; the ten biggest clones take up about 2%. There are 14 residues in the CDR3. Looked up from germline, CDR1 is KGHSH and CDR2 is LQKENI. The V gene end was trimmed by 3 bases and the J gene end by 8 bases; junction bases not matched to a gene: 8. These data belong to a study of blood T cell repertoires in COVID-19. The V gene is TRBV18, the J gene TRBJ1-2; 8 bases fit TRBD1. The source material was peripheral blood. The TCR was taken from a woman in her fifties or sixties who had recovered from COVID-19. CDR3 coding DNA: TGTGCCAGCTCACCTACCGGACAGGGCAGGGGCTACACCTTC. It encodes CASSPTGQGRGYTF.